These T cell receptor beta chains were read from a single sample in a study of cytomegalovirus exposure and HLA in healthy donors. TCRdb's copy holds only in-frame clones and misses some; the assay was immunoSEQ multiplex PCR. The sample records about 160,000 clones, 75% to 90% being singletons. Material: PBMCs. Source of these receptors: a man aged 45-65 years in good health and CMV-seropositive. Each CDR3 is given with its conserved first and last residue. A D gene is named only where the DNA matches it firmly. Size tells how often a clone was seen (once, few, many) or the class of an expanded clone, and some rows leave it out.

d_call j_call v_call clone_size cdr3_aa cdr3_nt
TRBD2 TRBJ2-3 TRBV28 . CASSSILSGADASTDTQYF TGTGCCAGCAGTTCTATACTTAGCGGGGCTGATGCAAGCACAGATACGCAGTATTTT
TRBD2 TRBJ2-3 TRBV27 . CASSLIPGPPVRGGRTDTQYF TGTGCCAGCAGCCTAATCCCAGGGCCCCCGGTGCGGGGGGGCCGCACAGATACGCAGTATTTT
TRBD2 TRBJ2-1 TRBV5-6 once CASSLIAGVVGNEQFF TGTGCCAGCAGCCTCATAGCGGGAGTGGTAGGCAATGAGCAGTTCTTC
TRBD2 TRBJ2-1 TRBV28 . CASSLRRGGPHEQFF TGTGCCAGCAGTTTAAGGCGGGGGGGCCCCCATGAGCAGTTCTTC
TRBD2 TRBJ2-5 TRBV6-5 . CASSYGGGIQETQYF TGTGCCAGCAGTTACGGCGGGGGGATCCAAGAGACCCAGTACTTC
. TRBJ1-4 TRBV4-2 . CASSQDSGGATNEKLFF TGTGCCAGCAGCCAAGATTCCGGGGGTGCAACTAATGAAAAACTGTTTTTT
TRBD1 TRBJ1-4 TRBV4-3 . CASSQDLKGAGIEKLFF TGCGCCAGCAGCCAAGATCTTAAGGGGGCAGGCATTGAAAAACTGTTTTTT
. TRBJ1-1 TRBV29-1 once CSVEGGLLSEAFF TGCAGCGTTGAAGGCGGCCTATTATCGGAGGCTTTCTTT
. TRBJ1-6 TRBV5-1 few CASSPGPDNNSPLHF TGCGCCAGCAGCCCTGGGCCAGATAACAATTCACCCCTCCACTTT
. TRBJ2-3 TRBV27 . CASSLSAHSSTDTQYF TGTGCCAGCAGTTTATCAGCTCATTCTAGCACAGATACGCAGTATTTT